This TCR beta chain appears in the sequencing data of a study of neurological immune-mediated disorders. The yield of each sequencing run was over 170 million TCR-beta sequences from 15-18 subjects. TCRdb itself ran the 5' RACE reads through MiXCR, one entry per CDR3 protein. The sample carries about 46,000 distinct CDR3 sequences, under 2% recorded once. The CDR3 length is 13 residues. Trimming removed 5 bases from V and 6 bases from J, with 13 bases in between. Findings of the study overall: Phylogenetically, 18 of 34 multiple sclerosis patients' repertoires fell into one related-CDR3 cluster, a possible signature. In HTLV-1-associated myelopathy, TCR clonal expansion was greatest, whereas multiple sclerosis had the least, falling below healthy controls. None of the CDR3 amino acid sequences found in expanded clones was shared across subjects. This suggests that the TCR-beta repertoires were private in all groups.

This clonotype was picked up many times. Its antigen is not known. The sample comprised PBMCs. This receptor was identified in a middle-aged woman with multiple sclerosis. The gene calls are TRBV12-3 or TRBV12-4 and TRBJ1-2, with D tentatively TRBD1 (6 bases). The CDR3 spells CASSVQGGNGYTF. In DNA form, the CDR3 reads TGTGCCAGCAGTGTACAGGGTGGCAATGGCTACACCTTC.